This entry lists 29 T cell receptor beta chains sequenced from one sample in a study of CD8+ T cells in alopecia areata (dated by TCRdb to between 2018 and 2020). This specimen's time point label, interpreted: roughly 26 weeks on oral tofacitinib. This specimen's treatment or condition label, interpreted: oral pan-JAK inhibitor, 5-10 mg twice daily. Receptor libraries were prepared by the immunoSEQ multiplex PCR assay. For TCR sequencing, RNA was extracted from every sample and reverse transcribed into cDNA to serve as template. The table comes from immuneACCESS by way of TCRdb, which keeps in-frame sequences with V and J called. Part of the clones is missing from these tables; in studies checked, under half for an unresolved V gene and the rest for unknown reasons. Present in this sample are 150,000 to 200,000 clones, around 58% of which were seen just once. The ten largest clones represent around 12% of the sample.

Sequences were derived from CD8+ T cells sorted from blood, sampled at week 24, from a patient treated with tofacitinib. These receptors were collected from a human donor with alopecia areata.

The chain carries TRBV6-4 and TRBJ2-1; D is undetermined. This CDR3 has 15 residues. The germline CDR1 and CDR2 sequences are MRHNA and SNTAGT. The V end was cut by 2 bases, the J end by 0 bases, with 8 bases between. CDR3 sequence reads: CASSDVRSSYNEQFF. The DNA of the CDR3 is TGTGCCAGCAGTGACGTACGGAGCTCCTACAATGAGCAGTTCTTC.

V is TRBV9 and J is TRBJ2-5; 8 bases fit TRBD2. Losses at the gene ends were 0 bases for V and 2 bases for J; bases not matched to a gene: 3. CDR3 length: 15 residues. The V gene's germline CDR1 is SGDLS and CDR2 YYNGEE. CDR3 protein: CASSVEAGGQETQYF. The DNA for the CDR3 is TGTGCCAGCAGCGTAGAGGCGGGGGGACAAGAGACCCAGTACTTC.

This clone was seen more than once but under ten times. The genes are TRBV5-1 and TRBJ1-6; D is undetermined. The CDR3 has 12 amino acids. CDR1 and CDR2 from the germline V gene are SGHRS and YFSETQ. V lost 0 bases to trimming and J lost 5 bases, with 0 bases between them. The CDR3 loop reads CASSLDNSPLHF. DNA of the CDR3: TGCGCCAGCAGCTTGGATAATTCACCCCTCCACTTT.

The sample holds a few counts of this clone. CDR3 nucleotides: TGTGCCAGTAGTATAGGTCGGGGTTCAGGGGAGCTGTTTTTT. It translates to CASSIGRGSGELFF. The chain carries TRBV19 and TRBJ2-2, with a possible D match to TRBD2 (5 bases). Germline lookup yields CDR1 LNHDA and CDR2 SQIVND (reference sequence). The V and J ends lost 1 base and 8 bases respectively, with 11 bases between them. CDR3 length: 14 amino acids.

The V and J genes are TRBV19 and TRBJ2-7, with TRBD2 matching over 7 bases. This CDR3 is built from 17 residues. Germline CDR1 and CDR2: LNHDA and SQIVND (reference sequence). The V and J ends lost 4 bases and 4 bases, in that order; junction bases with no gene match: 16. The CDR3 loop reads CASSNGMEAGWRYEQYF. CDR3 DNA: TGTGCCAGTAGTAACGGGATGGAAGCGGGGTGGCGATACGAGCAGTACTTC.

This clone turned up a few times. This sequence joins TRBV29-1 and TRBJ2-2; TRBD2 might be the D (6 bases). Germline values: CDR1 SQVTM, CDR2 ANQGSEA. This CDR3 spans 11 amino acids. Trimming stripped 5 bases from V and 6 bases from J, with 7 bases between. CDR3 coding DNA: TGCAGCGTTTGGAGGGCCGGGGAGCTGTTTTTT. It yields the protein CSVWRAGELFF.

The chain employs TRBV30 and TRBJ2-4; the D is unclear. V was clipped by 8 bases and J by 0 bases, with 11 bases between them. The CDR3 has 13 amino acids. Germline-derived CDR1 and CDR2 are GTSNPN and SVGIG (reference sequence). The CDR3 sequence is CAGRIIAKNIQYF. The CDR3 bases are TGTGCCGGCAGGATCATAGCCAAAAACATTCAGTACTTC.

This sequence joins TRBV6-6 and TRBJ1-1, with a weak D call TRBD1 (6 bases). Germline V gene lookup returns CDR1 MNHNY and CDR2 SVGAGI (reference sequence). V shed 7 bases and J shed 7 bases, with 16 bases lying between them. CDR3 length equals 13 residues. CDR3 nucleotide sequence: TGTGCCAGCACCCCGGACAGCGCTAATGAAGCTTTCTTT. It yields the protein CASTPDSANEAFF.

The chain is built from TRBV4-1 and TRBJ2-1, with 8 bases lining up with TRBD1. CDR1 is MGHRA and CDR2 is YSYEKL in the germline V gene. Trimming at V came to 5 bases and at J to 6 bases, leaving 3 bases not matched to a gene. There are 13 residues in the CDR3. The chain's CDR3 is CASSDRGFNEQFF. The CDR3 DNA follows: TGCGCCAGCAGCGACAGGGGTTTCAATGAGCAGTTCTTC.

The V call is TRBV5-6, the J call TRBJ2-3, with D uncertain. The CDR3 has 16 amino acids. Germline-derived CDR1 and CDR2 are SGHDT and YYEEEE. V was cut by 0 bases and J by 2 bases, with 13 bases left in between. The CDR3 here is CASSLGGERPTDTQYF. Here the CDR3 DNA reads TGTGCCAGCAGCTTGGGGGGTGAGCGTCCCACAGATACGCAGTATTTT.

The CDR3 coding sequence is TGTGCCAGCAGCTTGTATACAGACCGCACAGATACGCAGTATTTT. This sequence encodes CASSLYTDRTDTQYF. The V call is TRBV5-4, the J call TRBJ2-3; D is uncertain. The V gene lost 1 base and the J gene lost 1 base, with 10 bases spanning the gap. The CDR3 is 15 residues long. Germline V gene data show CDR1 as SGHNT and CDR2 as YYREEE (reference sequence).

The chain has TRBV30 and TRBJ1-5; D is unresolved. This CDR3 region has 14 residues. CDR1 GTSNPN and CDR2 SVGIG come from the germline V gene (reference sequence). V was cut by 2 bases and J by 2 bases, with 10 bases left in between. In DNA form, the CDR3 reads TGTGCCTGGAGTATAGGAGAGGGCAATCAGCCCCAGCATTTT. This sequence encodes CAWSIGEGNQPQHF.

The V gene is TRBV7-9, the J gene TRBJ2-3; D remains ambiguous. With 1 base removed from V and 2 bases from J, the gap between germline ends came to 7 bases. The CDR3 loop spans 14 amino acids. Germline CDR1 SEHNR, CDR2 FQNEAQ (reference sequence). DNA for the CDR3: TGTGCCAGCAGCTTAGGGCGTTACACAGATACGCAGTATTTT. It translates to CASSLGRYTDTQYF. The variable domain in full, with the rest retrieved from reference TRBV7-9 and TRBJ2-3, is DTGVSQNPRHKITKRGQNVTFRCDPISEHNRLYWYRQTLGQGPEFLTYFQNEAQLEKSRLLSDRFSAERPKGSFSTLEIQRTEQGDSAMYLCASSLGRYTDTQYFGPGTRLTVL.

This clone has a handful of counts. V and J are TRBV27 and TRBJ2-3, with TRBD1 matching over 11 bases. Germline lookup yields CDR1 MNHEY and CDR2 SMNVEV (reference sequence). The CDR3 runs 15 residues. The V segment lost 5 bases and the J segment 6 bases; nucleotides outside the gene matches: 7. Written as DNA, the CDR3 is TGTGCCAGCAGTCGCGGACAGGGGGCATTGGATACGCAGTATTTT. The encoded protein is CASSRGQGALDTQYF.

The chain has TRBV7-6 and TRBJ2-3; TRBD2 matches 9 bases. The CDR3 contains 13 residues. Germline CDR1 SGHVS, CDR2 FNYEAQ. The trim removed 7 bases at V and 6 bases at J, leaving 5 bases unmatched. DNA for the CDR3: TGTGCCAGCATGCGCAGCGGGGGGGATACGCAGTATTTT. Translating it yields CASMRSGGDTQYF.

This clone was seen just once. This chain joins TRBV4-1 and TRBJ1-5; D is unresolved. The germline V gene has CDR1 MGHRA and CDR2 YSYEKL. V was pared by 0 bases and J by 1 base, with 7 bases between. The CDR3 loop spans 15 amino acids. The CDR3 sequence: CASSQDLVSNQPQHF. The DNA of the CDR3 is TGCGCCAGCAGCCAAGATCTGGTCAGCAATCAGCCCCAGCATTTT.

The chain has TRBV5-4 and TRBJ1-1, with no clear D. The CDR3 length is 13 residues. The germline CDR1 and CDR2 sequences are SGHNT and YYREEE (reference sequence). V lost 0 bases and J 3 bases, leaving 6 bases between the germline ends. DNA of the CDR3: TGTGCCAGCAGCTTGGGGATTTACACTGAAGCTTTCTTT. It is translated as CASSLGIYTEAFF.

The chain uses TRBV2 and TRBJ1-5, with D possibly matching TRBD1 (5 bases). The length of the CDR3 is 14 residues. From germline, CDR1 is SNHLY and CDR2 FYNNEI. The V end was cut by 6 bases, the J end by 3 bases, with 12 bases between. The DNA for the CDR3 is TGTGCCAGCAGACCGGGACGGTTCAATCAGCCCCAGCATTTT. This translates into CASRPGRFNQPQHF.

The sample holds a few counts of this clone. The chain has TRBV7-9 and TRBJ2-5; 8 nucleotides line up with TRBD1. This CDR3 contains 14 residues. V shed 5 bases, J shed 4 bases, and the junction held 6 bases outside the gene matches. CDR1 SEHNR and CDR2 FQNEAQ come from the germline V gene (reference sequence). The CDR3 DNA follows: TGTGCCAGCAGCCCGGACAGGGACTCAGAGACCCAGTACTTC. It specifies CASSPDRDSETQYF.

This chain links TRBV27 with TRBJ2-7; D is perhaps TRBD1 (7 bases). Trimming cost V 5 bases and J 3 bases, with 11 bases left between them. The CDR3 consists of 13 residues. Germline V gene sequence: CDR1 MNHEY, CDR2 SMNVEV (reference sequence). The CDR3 is CASSPGGGYEQYF. CDR3 sequence (DNA): TGTGCCAGCAGTCCAGGGGGAGGCTACGAGCAGTACTTC.

This rearrangement joins TRBV2 to TRBJ2-5; D not resolved. V was shortened by 0 bases and J by 5 bases, with 4 bases between the two germline ends. The CDR3 contains 12 residues. Germline V gives CDR1 SNHLY, CDR2 FYNNEI. CDR3 in amino acids: CASSEALETQYF. The CDR3 DNA reads TGTGCCAGCAGTGAAGCTCTTGAGACCCAGTACTTC.

This chain uses TRBV7-6 with TRBJ2-2, with D perhaps TRBD2 (5 bases). Trimming cost V 1 base and J 2 bases, with 5 bases left between them. The CDR3 totals 14 residues. Germline V gene sequence: CDR1 SGHVS, CDR2 FNYEAQ. This CDR3 is CASSLGTNTGELFF. Written as DNA, the CDR3 is TGTGCCAGCAGCTTAGGGACTAACACCGGGGAGCTGTTTTTT.

V is TRBV4-1 and J is TRBJ2-7; TRBD2 aligns across 7 bases. The CDR3 loop spans 14 amino acids. Germline values: CDR1 MGHRA, CDR2 YSYEKL. Unmatched junction bases numbered 3, after V lost 0 bases and J lost 4 bases. CDR3 sequence (DNA): TGCGCCAGCAGCCAAGAGGGGAGGGGTTACGAGCAGTACTTC. Amino acids: CASSQEGRGYEQYF.

This clone was observed a few times. The chain joins TRBV7-2 to TRBJ2-5, with unresolved D. CDR3 length equals 13 residues. Per germline, CDR1 SGHTA and CDR2 FQGNSA. V dropped 4 bases and J dropped 3 bases, with 9 bases sitting between them. DNA of the CDR3: TGTGCCAGCAGCTATATGAGAGAAGAGACCCAGTACTTC. Its protein is CASSYMREETQYF.

This clone has just a few counts. V usage is TRBV5-6 and J usage is TRBJ2-1, with D perhaps being TRBD1 or TRBD2 (5 bases each). V lost 4 bases, J lost 6 bases, and 17 bases lay in between. Germline lookup yields CDR1 SGHDT and CDR2 YYEEEE. The CDR3 has 15 residues. CDR3 in amino acids: CASSPEWGTTNEQFF. CDR3 in DNA: TGTGCCAGCAGCCCCGAGTGGGGGACGACCAATGAGCAGTTCTTC.

This chain joins TRBV7-6 and TRBJ1-1; possible D gene TRBD1, 6 bases. Germline CDR1 is SGHVS and CDR2 is FNYEAQ. CDR3 length equals 15 residues. V lost 5 bases and J 0 bases, leaving 13 bases between the germline ends. The CDR3 region is CASSNPGTLNTEAFF. As DNA, the CDR3 is TGTGCCAGCAGCAACCCCGGGACACTGAACACTGAAGCTTTCTTT.

CDR3 residues: CASSGALDWGNEDEQFF. The CDR3 DNA reads as TGTGCCAGCAGCGGTGCATTGGACTGGGGGAACGAGGATGAGCAGTTCTTC. The chain uses TRBV5-6 and TRBJ2-1; D may correspond to TRBD1 or TRBD2 (5 bases each). This CDR3 contains 17 residues. Germline V gene lookup returns CDR1 SGHDT and CDR2 YYEEEE. V lost 4 bases to trimming and J lost 8 bases, with 25 bases between them.

The V call is TRBV29-1, the J call TRBJ2-2; 11 nucleotides line up with TRBD1. V trimming: 4 bases; J trimming: 5 bases; junction bases outside the gene matches: 6. CDR1 is SQVTM, CDR2 ANQGSEA, per germline. The CDR3 runs 15 residues. The CDR3 protein is CSVGGWDRGTGELFF. The CDR3 nucleotides are TGCAGCGTTGGAGGGTGGGACAGGGGGACCGGGGAGCTGTTTTTT.

This clone was detected once. The gene calls are TRBV27 and TRBJ1-5, with D maybe TRBD1 (5 bases). CDR1 is MNHEY, CDR2 SMNVEV, per germline (reference sequence). This CDR3 comprises 15 residues. The ends were cut back, 8 bases at V and 4 bases at J, with 18 bases in the middle. The CDR3 loop is CASALFRGPNQPQHF. In DNA form, the CDR3 reads TGTGCCAGCGCCCTTTTTCGGGGCCCAAATCAGCCCCAGCATTTT.